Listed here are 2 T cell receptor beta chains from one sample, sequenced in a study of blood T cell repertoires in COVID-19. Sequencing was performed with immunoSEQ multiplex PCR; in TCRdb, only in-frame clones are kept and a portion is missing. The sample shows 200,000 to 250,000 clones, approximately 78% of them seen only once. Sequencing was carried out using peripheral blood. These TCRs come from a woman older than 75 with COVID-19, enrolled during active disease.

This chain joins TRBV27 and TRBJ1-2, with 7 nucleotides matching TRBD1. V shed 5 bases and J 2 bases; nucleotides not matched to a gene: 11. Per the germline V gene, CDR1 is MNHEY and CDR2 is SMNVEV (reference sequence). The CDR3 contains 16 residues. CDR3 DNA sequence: TGTGCCAGCAGTCACACCCCGACAGGGATAAACTATGGCTACACCTTC. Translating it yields CASSHTPTGINYGYTF.

The CDR3 sequence: CATRASGISSYNEQFF. The DNA for the CDR3 is TGTGCCACCAGGGCATCGGGGATCAGCTCCTACAATGAGCAGTTCTTC. The chain has TRBV28 and TRBJ2-1; the D call may be TRBD1 or TRBD2 (5 bases each). Between the trimmed V and J ends, which lost 10 bases and 0 bases, there was a span of 19 bases. CDR3 size: 16 residues. Germline lookup yields CDR1 MDHEN and CDR2 SYDVKM.